These T cell receptor beta chains were read from a single sample in a study of shared clonotypes between healthy human individuals. Here immunoSEQ multiplex PCR was the method, and the copy in TCRdb shows in-frame clones only, minus some. This table has some 95,000 clones, 60% to 70% appearing once. Sequencing was performed on memory CD8+ T cells sorted from blood. The receptors derive from a young man in good health. CDR3s include the opening cysteine and the closing phenylalanine or tryptophan.

v_call: TRBV7-2
cdr3_length: 12
j_call: TRBJ2-7
cdr3_aa: CASSLMSPEQYF

v_call: TRBV4-3
cdr3_length: 17
j_call: TRBJ2-7
cdr3_aa: CASSLTWGSGSSYEQYF

v_call: TRBV28
cdr3_length: 13
j_call: TRBJ2-3
cdr3_aa: CASRRQGADTQYF

v_call: TRBV2
cdr3_length: 13
j_call: TRBJ2-7
cdr3_aa: CASSPTGAYEQYF

v_call: TRBV7-9
cdr3_length: 14
j_call: TRBJ1-2
cdr3_aa: CASSLISNHYGYTF

v_call: TRBV6-5
cdr3_length: 14
j_call: TRBJ2-5
cdr3_aa: CASSYSQGQETQYF

v_call: TRBV19
cdr3_length: 14
j_call: TRBJ1-1
cdr3_aa: CASSIGGRGSEAFF

v_call: TRBV7-2
cdr3_length: 15
j_call: TRBJ2-7
cdr3_aa: CASSLWVAGGNEQYF

v_call: TRBV20-1
cdr3_length: 11
j_call: TRBJ1-2
cdr3_aa: CSARRVEGYTF

v_call: TRBV6-5
cdr3_length: 11
j_call: TRBJ1-1
cdr3_aa: CASSYMGEAFF

v_call: TRBV6-4
cdr3_length: 15
j_call: TRBJ2-7
cdr3_aa: CASSKSGTGSYEQYF

v_call: TRBV2
cdr3_length: 16
j_call: TRBJ2-7
cdr3_aa: CASSLGLAGLSYEQYF

v_call: TRBV4-1
cdr3_length: 16
j_call: TRBJ1-5
cdr3_aa: CASSQEGGQPNQPQHF

v_call: TRBV2
cdr3_length: 10
j_call: TRBJ2-1
cdr3_aa: CASELNEQFF

v_call: TRBV6-5
cdr3_length: 14
j_call: TRBJ1-4
cdr3_aa: CASRGQGWTEKLFF

v_call: TRBV9
cdr3_length: 14
j_call: TRBJ2-3
cdr3_aa: CASSPDPDPDTQYF

v_call: TRBV7-6
cdr3_length: 14
j_call: TRBJ1-1
cdr3_aa: CASSSPGQGTEAFF

v_call: TRBV7-2
cdr3_length: 18
j_call: TRBJ1-1
cdr3_aa: CASSLAGQEGFVMPEAFF

v_call: TRBV2
cdr3_length: 14
j_call: TRBJ2-2
cdr3_aa: CASSSDPSTGELFF